This TCR beta chain derives from a study of early T cells in non-severe SARS-CoV-2 infection. This clonotype was counted between two and nine times. This CDR3 spans 16 amino acids. Trimming took 0 bases from V and 2 from J, leaving 11 bases between them. Germline-derived CDR1 and CDR2 are SGHRS and YFSETQ. Each CDR3 protein is one row after TCRdb ran MiXCR on the 5' RACE reads. The repertoire holds tens of thousands of distinct CDR3 sequences, with 5% to 6.5% as singletons. Sequenced: whole blood. V and J are TRBV5-1 and TRBJ2-2; D remains unclear. The sequence was obtained from an adult who was a healthcare worker with PCR-confirmed SARS-CoV-2 infection or an uninfected control (not recorded which). The CDR3 protein is CASSLEGNLNTGELFF. The CDR3 coding sequence is TGCGCCAGCAGCTTGGAGGGAAATCTTAACACCGGGGAGCTGTTTTTT.